This T cell receptor (beta chain) was recorded in a study of preoperative IRX-2 immunotherapy in early breast cancer. With 5 bases clipped from V and 0 bases from J, the junction kept 14 bases outside the gene matches. The CDR3 is 18 residues long. Germline-derived CDR1 and CDR2 are SGHNT and YENEEA. Assay used: immunoSEQ multiplex PCR; TCRdb lists only in-frame clones, some missing. The table has 90,000 to 100,000 clones, roughly 89% seen once. Treatment in this sample: preoperative locoregional IRX-2 cytokine immunotherapy. This phase Ib study tested locoregional IRX-2 cytokine immunotherapy given before surgery.

The sequence was collected from a human donor with breast cancer. The chain has TRBV11-3 and TRBJ2-3; 7 bases match TRBD2. Sequenced material: tumor tissue, taken after IRX-2 immunotherapy. The CDR3: CASSQTTSRLSSTDTQYF. CDR3 bases: TGTGCCAGCAGCCAAACGACTAGCCGACTATCCAGCACAGATACGCAGTATTTT. The variable domain in full, with the rest retrieved from reference TRBV11-3 and TRBJ2-3, is EAGVVQSPRYKIIEKKQPVAFWCNPISGHNTLYWYLQNLGQGPELLIRYENEEAVDDSQLPKDRFSAERLKGVDSTLKIQPAELGDSAVYLCASSQTTSRLSSTDTQYFGPGTRLTVL.